The 16 T cell receptor beta chains below were found in one sample sequenced in a study of neoadjuvant nivolumab and ipilimumab in lung cancer. TCRdb's table, derived via immunoSEQ multiplex PCR, lists solely in-frame clones and lacks some. The profile shows roughly 49,000 clones, around 89% of them singletons. Material: blood, obtained before neoadjuvant nivolumab, alone or with ipilimumab. These receptor sequences come from an adult with non-small cell lung cancer. Some clones in this sample may be carry-over from other donors' samples.

The chain combines TRBV6-5 with TRBJ2-7, with D perhaps given as TRBD1 or TRBD2 (5 bases each). Trimming took 2 bases from V and 2 from J, leaving 13 bases between them. CDR1 is MNHEY, CDR2 SVGAGI, per germline. The CDR3 contains 15 residues. CDR3 residues: CASSYPRDGTYEQYF. CDR3 sequence (DNA): TGTGCCAGCAGTTACCCTAGGGACGGAACCTACGAGCAGTACTTC.

The chain recombines TRBV18 with TRBJ2-7; possible D gene TRBD1, 7 bases. Deletions cut 6 bases from V and 5 bases from J, with 14 bases between. Germline-derived CDR1 and CDR2 are KGHSH and LQKENI. The CDR3 loop spans 13 amino acids. The CDR3 DNA follows: TGTGCCAGCTCCTCAGGGGGAGGAGACGAGCAGTACTTC. It encodes CASSSGGGDEQYF.

CDR3 DNA: TGTGCCAGCAGCTTACGCAATCAGCCCCAGCATTTT. This gives the protein CASSLRNQPQHF. The chain is built from TRBV13 and TRBJ1-5; D gene uncertain. Trimming stripped 2 bases from V and 2 bases from J, with 1 base between. Germline CDR1 reads PRHDT; CDR2 reads FYEKMQ (reference sequence). This CDR3 region has 12 residues.

The genes are TRBV4-1 and TRBJ2-7, with TRBD2 identical over 16 bases. The length of the CDR3 is 18 residues. Trimming removed 3 bases from V and 4 bases from J; junction bases left unmatched: 9. Germline V gene data show CDR1 as MGHRA and CDR2 as YSYEKL. The CDR3 here is CASSQPTGLAGGGYEQYF. Here the CDR3 DNA reads TGCGCCAGCAGCCAGCCGACGGGACTAGCGGGAGGGGGGTACGAGCAGTACTTC.

This rearrangement joins TRBV5-8 to TRBJ1-1; D is undetermined. Deletions cut 3 bases from V and 0 bases from J, with 9 bases between. Per germline, CDR1 SGHTS and CDR2 YDEGEE. The CDR3 spans 14 residues. The CDR3 DNA follows: TGTGCCAGCAGCTCTCCTGTCATGAACACTGAAGCTTTCTTT. It translates to CASSSPVMNTEAFF.

This rearrangement joins TRBV6-5 to TRBJ2-7; D ambiguous. V was clipped by 0 bases and J by 4 bases, with 10 bases between them. Germline CDR1 reads MNHEY; CDR2 reads SVGAGI. This CDR3 region has 14 residues. CDR3 protein: CASSYSGSRYEQYF. As DNA, the CDR3 is TGTGCCAGCAGTTACTCTGGCAGCCGGTACGAGCAGTACTTC.

The V call is TRBV9, the J call TRBJ2-5; D is undetermined. V was clipped by 3 bases and J by 1 base, with 10 bases between them. Germline CDR1 is SGDLS and CDR2 is YYNGEE. The CDR3 extends over 14 amino acids. The CDR3 nucleotides read TGTGCCAGCAGCGCTCGGACGGGCCAAGAGACCCAGTACTTC. It is translated as CASSARTGQETQYF.

The V call is TRBV7-2, the J call TRBJ1-2, with 7 bases identical to TRBD1. V was clipped by 5 bases and J by 7 bases; unmatched bases: 13. This CDR3 is 15 amino acids long. The germline V gene has CDR1 SGHTA and CDR2 FQGNSA. CDR3 sequence (DNA): TGTGCCAGCAGCCCAAGGGGGCTCCAACATCGTGGCTACACCTTC. Translated, it gives CASSPRGLQHRGYTF.

This clone was counted between two and nine times. The chain couples TRBV27 to TRBJ1-5; D remains ambiguous. Germline assignment: CDR1 MNHEY and CDR2 SMNVEV (reference sequence). This CDR3 has 15 amino acids. Trimming shortened V by 5 bases and J by 6 bases, and 17 bases separated the two germline ends. For the CDR3, the DNA is TGTGCCAGCAGTCCCCGGTTCTCGGAGAGTCAGCCCCAGCATTTT. Translating gives CASSPRFSESQPQHF.

The rearrangement uses TRBV6-1 and TRBJ2-2; the match to TRBD1 covers 7 bases. This CDR3 spans 15 amino acids. Germline loops: CDR1 MNHNS, CDR2 SASEGT. J was trimmed by 7 bases and V by 4 bases; bases with no gene match: 9. In nucleotides, the CDR3 is TGTGCCAGCAGTGCCTCAACAGGGGTCGGCGGGGAGCTGTTTTTT. Translating it yields CASSASTGVGGELFF.

This clone was picked up one time. CDR3 sequence (DNA): TGTGCCAGCAGCTTAGCGGGACAGGATTCGGGCGTCCTGACTTTC. This codes for CASSLAGQDSGVLTF. This chain joins TRBV7-2 and TRBJ2-6, with 8 bases that match TRBD1. The V segment lost 0 bases and the J segment 12 bases; nucleotides outside the gene matches: 7. CDR1 SGHTA and CDR2 FQGNSA come from the germline V gene. The length of the CDR3 is 15 residues.

The V and J genes are TRBV11-2 and TRBJ2-1, with 7 bases identical to TRBD2. This CDR3 contains 12 residues. Trimming took 8 bases from V and 3 from J; bases not matched to a gene: 1. From germline, CDR1 is SGHAT and CDR2 FQNNGV. The CDR3 sequence: CASGRDYNEQFF. CDR3 coding DNA: TGTGCCAGCGGGAGGGACTACAATGAGCAGTTCTTC.

The J gene is TRBJ2-1, the V gene TRBV7-9, with 7 bases identical to TRBD2. Germline V gives CDR1 SEHNR, CDR2 FQNEAQ (reference sequence). This CDR3 contains 17 residues. V lost 6 bases to trimming and J lost 3 bases; unmatched junction nucleotides: 14. The CDR3 loop reads CASRTPRGGEIYNEQFF. The CDR3, as DNA: TGTGCCAGCAGAACCCCCCGCGGGGGAGAGATCTACAATGAGCAGTTCTTC.

V is TRBV20-1 and J is TRBJ2-7; tentatively, D is TRBD1 (6 bases). V lost 6 bases, J lost 6 bases, and 12 bases lay in between. Germline CDR1 DFQATT, CDR2 SNEGSKA (reference sequence). The CDR3 contains 11 residues. CDR3 nucleotides: TGCAGTGCAACAGGGTATGCCGAGCAGTACTTC. This translates into CSATGYAEQYF.

J is TRBJ2-6 and V is TRBV21-1; the table names TRBD1, a call not compared with the DNA. TRBV21-1 is a pseudogene locus. CDR3 size: 12 residues. The CDR3 DNA reads as TGTGCCAGCAGCAAGGGACAGGACTACCTGACTTTC. Protein product: CASSKGQDYLTF.

The chain uses TRBV18 and TRBJ1-5; 7 positions agree with TRBD1. V was pared by 2 bases and J by 6 bases, with 7 bases of the junction left unmatched. Germline V gene sequence: CDR1 KGHSH, CDR2 LQKENI. The CDR3 runs 15 residues. CDR3 sequence reads: CASSPTSGGSQPQHF. CDR3 nucleotide sequence: TGTGCCAGCTCACCAACGTCAGGGGGGAGTCAGCCCCAGCATTTT.